This T cell receptor beta chain derives from a study of blood T cell repertoires in COVID-19. Clones were sequenced by immunoSEQ multiplex PCR, and TCRdb holds only the in-frame ones, with some missing. The profile covers hundreds of thousands of clones, with around 91% appearing a single time and 1.7% taken by the ten largest. Trimming cost V 3 bases and J 4 bases; bases outside gene matches: 6. The CDR3 covers 16 residues. Per the germline V gene, CDR1 is LGHNA and CDR2 is YSLEER. Clinical history reported by participants formed the basis on which cohorts were assigned. This sequence joins TRBV4-3 and TRBJ2-3; 11 nucleotides align to TRBD2. The sequenced sample consisted of PBMCs or T cells enriched from blood (not recorded which). This TCR was sampled from a woman younger than 35 with acute COVID-19. Here the CDR3 DNA reads TGCGCCAGCAGCCAGAGGGGACTAGCGGATGCAGATACGCAGTATTTT. It is translated as CASSQRGLADADTQYF.